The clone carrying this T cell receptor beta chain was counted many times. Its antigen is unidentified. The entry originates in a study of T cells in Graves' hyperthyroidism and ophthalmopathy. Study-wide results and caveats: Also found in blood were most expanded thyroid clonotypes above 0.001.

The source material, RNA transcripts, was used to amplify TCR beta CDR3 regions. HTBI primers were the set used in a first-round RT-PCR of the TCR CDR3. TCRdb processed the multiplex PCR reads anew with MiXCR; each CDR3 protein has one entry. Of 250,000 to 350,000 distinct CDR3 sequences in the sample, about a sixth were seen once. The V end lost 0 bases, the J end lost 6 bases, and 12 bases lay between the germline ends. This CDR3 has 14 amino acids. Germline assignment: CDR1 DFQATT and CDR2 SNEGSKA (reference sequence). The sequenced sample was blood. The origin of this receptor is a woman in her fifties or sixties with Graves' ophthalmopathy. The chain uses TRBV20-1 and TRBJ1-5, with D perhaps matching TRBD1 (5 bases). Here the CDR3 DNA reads TGCAGTGCTAGAGATCTCCAGGGAGGTCAGCCCCAGCATTTT. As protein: CSARDLQGGQPQHF.